Listed below are T cell receptor beta chains from one sample, sequenced in a study of regulatory T cells in long-lasting Graves disease. Via MiXCR, TCRdb re-called the multiplex PCR reads, giving one row per CDR3 protein. Counted here are about 540,000 distinct CDR3 sequences, about 14% occurring once; the ten biggest clones make up under 10%. These same records also appear under a second study, on T cells in Graves' hyperthyroidism and ophthalmopathy.

The specimen comprised peripheral blood mononuclear cells (PBMCs), sampled at new diagnosis, from a patient treated with antithyroid drugs. All receptors derive from a man under 40 with Graves disease. Each CDR3 is given without its conserved first and last residue. The D gene is left open where the match is weak.

9 | TRBD1 | TRBJ1-1 | TRBV29-1 | SVDRDTEAF
11 | . | TRBJ1-2 | TRBV27 | ASSSSGVYGYT
14 | . | TRBJ2-1 | TRBV11-2 | ASSLAVAEPYNEQF
14 | . | TRBJ2-5 | TRBV29-1 | SVPPTIGTGEETQY
13 | . | TRBJ2-7 | TRBV27 | ASSFEKGRTYEQY
10 | TRBD2 | TRBJ2-1 | TRBV6-2/TRBV6-3 | ASMRDYHEQF
12 | . | TRBJ2-7 | TRBV3-1 | ASSQGIFPYEQY
16 | TRBD2 | TRBJ2-5 | TRBV4-1 | ASSQPRNLAGYQETQY
10 | TRBD1 | TRBJ2-5 | TRBV15 | ATSRGLETQY
13 | . | TRBJ2-1 | TRBV6-2/TRBV6-3 | ASSYGGAGFDEQF
12 | . | TRBJ2-2 | TRBV20-1 | SAMGAYNTGELF
15 | TRBD1 | TRBJ2-4 | TRBV5-1 | ASSSSGTGIAKNIQY
13 | . | TRBJ2-1 | TRBV27 | ASSLSPDPYNEQF
11 | TRBD1 | TRBJ2-7 | TRBV5-1 | ASSFRDRGEQY
12 | . | TRBJ1-5 | TRBV12-3/TRBV12-4 | ASSLSYSNQPQH
10 | . | TRBJ2-7 | TRBV12-3/TRBV12-4 | ASNGGIYEQY
13 | . | TRBJ2-3 | TRBV10-1 | ASSESPGTKDTQY
15 | . | TRBJ2-1 | TRBV9 | ASSVAMGIPLYNEQF
15 | TRBD2 | TRBJ2-3 | TRBV20-1 | SAIPGRLAQMVDTQY
11 | . | TRBJ2-7 | TRBV15 | ATSRGSQGKQY
11 | . | TRBJ1-2 | TRBV29-1 | SVPNDRNYGYT
15 | . | TRBJ2-7 | TRBV6-1 | ASSEKGGASNEYEQY
12 | . | TRBJ1-2 | TRBV2 | ASSEERNNYGYT
12 | TRBD1 | TRBJ2-7 | TRBV6-5 | ASSYSGTVYEQY
13 | TRBD2 | TRBJ2-1 | TRBV19 | ASSTLGGRVHEQF
14 | . | TRBJ1-3 | TRBV2 | ASSEGQGSSGNTIY
13 | . | TRBJ2-1 | TRBV27 | ASSLGEYGGNEQF
11 | TRBD1 | TRBJ1-1 | TRBV29-1 | SVEDTGVTEAF
13 | TRBD1 | TRBJ1-2 | TRBV12-3/TRBV12-4 | ASSSSQGVIYGYT
13 | TRBD2 | TRBJ2-5 | TRBV19 | ASSIGGGGQETQY
15 | TRBD2 | TRBJ2-1 | TRBV12-3/TRBV12-4 | ASSLGSSGYSYNEQF
12 | TRBD2 | TRBJ2-7 | TRBV20-1 | SAEGGRGSYEQY
12 | TRBD1 | TRBJ1-1 | TRBV20-1 | SVNRGQANTEAF
13 | TRBD1 | TRBJ1-5 | TRBV7-8 | ASSWGQGRDQPQH
9 | . | TRBJ1-2 | TRBV20-1 | SASGIYGYT
11 | . | TRBJ1-4 | TRBV28 | ASSRSYKEKLF
14 | . | TRBJ2-7 | TRBV20-1 | SARDLGQFFSYEQY
12 | TRBD1 | TRBJ2-2 | TRBV10-3 | AISGDRDTGELF
11 | . | TRBJ1-1 | TRBV29-1 | SVASGLNTEAF
12 | . | TRBJ2-7 | TRBV27 | ASKLNTGPYEQY
10 | . | TRBJ2-1 | TRBV7-9 | ASSPGGNEQF
14 | TRBD2 | TRBJ2-3 | TRBV4-1 | ASSQSGLALTDTQY
9 | . | TRBJ1-1 | TRBV3-1 | ASSSTTEAF